Each of the 12 T cell receptor beta chains below was sequenced from the same sample in a study of cytomegalovirus exposure and HLA in healthy donors. The PCR contained 60 Vbeta and 13 Jbeta primers. Some clones are missing from TCRdb's copy, which holds only in-frame ones; the method was immunoSEQ multiplex PCR. The sample consists of about 270,000 clones, roughly two thirds of them appearing once. What was sequenced was PBMCs. The source of these receptors is a female donor in good health and CMV-seronegative.

V is TRBV7-7 and J is TRBJ2-1, with 15 positions matching TRBD2. Germline CDR1 and CDR2: SSHAT and FNYEAQ (reference sequence). There are 19 residues in the CDR3. Trimming removed 5 bases from V and 4 bases from J; junction bases left unmatched: 12. The CDR3 here is CASSPSGLAGGPLYNEQFF. The CDR3 DNA reads as TGTGCCAGCAGCCCCTCAGGACTAGCGGGAGGGCCCCTTTACAATGAGCAGTTCTTC.

This chain links TRBV10-3 with TRBJ2-2; 8 positions agree with TRBD2. CDR1 is ENHRY and CDR2 is SYGVKD in the germline V gene. J was trimmed by 7 bases and V by 10 bases; bases with no gene match: 11. The CDR3 runs 14 residues. In DNA, the CDR3 is TGTGCCACCCGTTTAGCGGGGATTGGCGGGGAGCTGTTTTTT. Protein product: CATRLAGIGGELFF.

This chain connects TRBV4-2 to TRBJ2-7; 16 bases line up with TRBD2. After removal of 2 bases from V and 3 bases from J, the junction contained 10 bases not matched to a gene. CDR3 length: 19 residues. CDR1 and CDR2 (germline): LGHNA, YNFKEQ. CDR3 residues: CASSQSPGTSGRARYEQYF. DNA of the CDR3: TGTGCCAGCAGCCAAAGCCCAGGGACTAGCGGGAGGGCCCGCTACGAGCAGTACTTC.

This rearrangement joins TRBV5-4 to TRBJ1-2; D might be TRBD1 (5 bases). Trimming removed 1 base at V and 4 bases at J, with 17 bases between. This CDR3 is built from 16 residues. From germline, CDR1 is SGHNT and CDR2 YYREEE (reference sequence). CDR3 nucleotides: TGTGCCAGCAGCTTGAAAGGCCCCATGGGGCTCTATGGCTACACCTTC. It encodes CASSLKGPMGLYGYTF.

For the CDR3, the DNA is TGCGCCAGCAGCCAAGAGGATACAGGGGGGACATATGGCTACACCTTC. Its protein product is CASSQEDTGGTYGYTF. V is TRBV4-1 and J is TRBJ1-2; 8 nucleotides align to TRBD1. V gave up 0 bases and J gave up 5 bases; unmatched junction bases: 8. CDR3 length equals 16 residues. The germline V gene encodes CDR1 MGHRA and CDR2 YSYEKL.

As regards this clone: Mismatch with germline at one junction end may stem from a read error. This rearrangement joins TRBV2 to TRBJ2-5; possible D gene TRBD2, 6 bases. This CDR3 is built from 10 residues. Germline V gives CDR1 SNHLY, CDR2 FYNNEI. The DNA for the CDR3 is TGTGCCAGCGGAGAGTGGGAGGAGGACTTC. Translating gives CASGEWEEDF.

J is TRBJ2-7 and V is TRBV6-1; D is unresolved. V lost 4 bases to trimming and J lost 0 bases, with 7 bases between them. Germline-derived CDR1 and CDR2 are MNHNS and SASEGT. The CDR3 extends over 13 amino acids. In DNA form, the CDR3 reads TGTGCCAGCAGTGGAGTCAACTCCTACGAGCAGTACTTC. It is translated as CASSGVNSYEQYF.

The J gene is TRBJ1-6, the V gene TRBV28; D unclear. This CDR3 is built from 12 residues. CDR1 and CDR2 (germline): MDHEN, SYDVKM. Trimming took 1 base from V and 10 from J, leaving 5 bases between them. The CDR3 spells CASSLLQSPLHF. CDR3 DNA: TGTGCCAGCAGTTTATTACAATCACCCCTCCACTTT. The whole variable domain, remainder taken from reference TRBV28 and TRBJ1-6, is DVKVTQSSRYLVKRTGEKVFLECVQDMDHENMFWYRQDPGLGLRLIYFSYDVKMKEKGDIPEGYSVSREKKERFSLILESASTNQTSMYLCASSLLQSPLHFGNGTRLTVT.

V usage is TRBV27 and J usage is TRBJ1-5; D is possibly TRBD1 (5 bases). Trimming removed 4 bases from V and 6 bases from J, with 16 bases in between. Germline V gene sequence: CDR1 MNHEY, CDR2 SMNVEV (reference sequence). The CDR3 runs to 15 residues. CDR3 protein: CASSSGPLDSQPQHF. The CDR3 DNA follows: TGTGCCAGCAGTTCGGGCCCACTCGACAGTCAGCCCCAGCATTTT.

This chain connects TRBV5-1 to TRBJ2-1, with no clear D. V was pared by 7 bases and J by 1 base, with 18 bases between. CDR1 is SGHRS and CDR2 is YFSETQ in the germline V gene. The CDR3 has 16 amino acids. CDR3 in amino acids: CASSLRPIGSYNEQFF. CDR3 in DNA: TGCGCCAGCTCGTTGAGGCCCATCGGGTCCTACAATGAGCAGTTCTTC.

The chain combines TRBV6-6 with TRBJ2-7; TRBD2 agrees at 8 bases. CDR1 and CDR2 (germline): MNHNY, SVGAGI (reference sequence). The CDR3 consists of 14 residues. J lost 6 bases, V lost 6 bases, and 10 bases had no gene match. The CDR3 region has the DNA TGTGCCAGCAGGTCGGCTAGCGGGTTCTTCGAGCAGTACTTC. Residues: CASRSASGFFEQYF.

On this clone itself: The germline gene is not matched at one end of the junction; a read error may be the cause. The chain is built from TRBV5-6 and TRBJ2-5, with D maybe TRBD2 (6 bases). The closer fit of TRBJ2-7 to the DNA end suggests the J call may be wrong. Germline V lookup: CDR1 SGHDT, CDR2 YYEEEE. The CDR3 is 16 residues long. The CDR3 here is CASNLRSTSSSYEQYF. Here the CDR3 DNA reads TGTGCCAGCAACTTGAGGTCGACTAGTAGCTCCTACGAGCAGTACTTC.